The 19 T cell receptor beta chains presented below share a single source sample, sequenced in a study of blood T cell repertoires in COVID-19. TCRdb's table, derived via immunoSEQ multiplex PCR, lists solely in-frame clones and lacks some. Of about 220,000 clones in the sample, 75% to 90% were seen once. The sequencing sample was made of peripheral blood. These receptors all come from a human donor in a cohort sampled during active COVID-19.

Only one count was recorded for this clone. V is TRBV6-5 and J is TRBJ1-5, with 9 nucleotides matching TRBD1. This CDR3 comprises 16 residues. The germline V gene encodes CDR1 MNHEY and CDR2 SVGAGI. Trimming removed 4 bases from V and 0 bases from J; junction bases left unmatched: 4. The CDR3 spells CASSSGTGSSNQPQHF. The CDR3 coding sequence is TGTGCCAGCAGTTCCGGGACAGGGAGTAGCAATCAGCCCCAGCATTTT.

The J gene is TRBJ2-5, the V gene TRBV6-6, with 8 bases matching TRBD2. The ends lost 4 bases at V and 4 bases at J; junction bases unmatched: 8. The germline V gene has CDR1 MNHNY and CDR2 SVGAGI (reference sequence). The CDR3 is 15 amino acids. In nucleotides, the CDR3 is TGTGCCAGCAGTTCCCAGCTAGCGGGTGGAGAGACCCAGTACTTC. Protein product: CASSSQLAGGETQYF.

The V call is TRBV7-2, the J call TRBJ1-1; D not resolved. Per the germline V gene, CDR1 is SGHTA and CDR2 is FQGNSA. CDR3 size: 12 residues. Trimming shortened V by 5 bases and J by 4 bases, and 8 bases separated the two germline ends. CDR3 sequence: CASSPTRTEAFF. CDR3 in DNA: TGTGCCAGCAGCCCCACACGCACTGAAGCTTTCTTT.

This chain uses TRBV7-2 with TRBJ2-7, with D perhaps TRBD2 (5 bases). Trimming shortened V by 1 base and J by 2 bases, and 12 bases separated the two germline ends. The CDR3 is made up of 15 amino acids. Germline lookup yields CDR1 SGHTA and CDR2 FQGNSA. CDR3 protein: CASSLGRGKTYEQYF. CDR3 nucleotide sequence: TGTGCCAGCAGCTTAGGCCGAGGGAAAACCTACGAGCAGTACTTC.

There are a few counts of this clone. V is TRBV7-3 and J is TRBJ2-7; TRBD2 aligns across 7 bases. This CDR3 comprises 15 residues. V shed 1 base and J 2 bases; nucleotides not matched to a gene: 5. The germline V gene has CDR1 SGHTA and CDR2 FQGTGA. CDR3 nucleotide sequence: TGTGCCAGCAGCTTAAGGAGCGGGACCCCCTACGAGCAGTACTTC. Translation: CASSLRSGTPYEQYF. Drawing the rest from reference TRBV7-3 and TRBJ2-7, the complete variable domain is GAGVSQTPSNKVTEKGKYVELRCDPISGHTALYWYRQSLGQGPEFLIYFQGTGAADDSGLPNDRFFAVRPEGSVSTLKIQRTERGDSAVYLCASSLRSGTPYEQYFGPGTRLTVT.

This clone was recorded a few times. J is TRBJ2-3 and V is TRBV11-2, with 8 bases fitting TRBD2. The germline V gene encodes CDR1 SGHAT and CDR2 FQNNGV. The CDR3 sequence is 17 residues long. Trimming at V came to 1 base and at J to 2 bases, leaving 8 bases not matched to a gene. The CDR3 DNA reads TGTGCCAGCAGCTTAGTTATAGCGGGACCTCCCACAGATACGCAGTATTTT. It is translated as CASSLVIAGPPTDTQYF. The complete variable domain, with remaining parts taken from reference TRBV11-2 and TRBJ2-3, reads EAGVAQSPRYKIIEKRQSVAFWCNPISGHATLYWYQQILGQGPKLLIQFQNNGVVDDSQLPKDRFSAERLKGVDSTLKIQPAKLEDSAVYLCASSLVIAGPPTDTQYFGPGTRLTVL.

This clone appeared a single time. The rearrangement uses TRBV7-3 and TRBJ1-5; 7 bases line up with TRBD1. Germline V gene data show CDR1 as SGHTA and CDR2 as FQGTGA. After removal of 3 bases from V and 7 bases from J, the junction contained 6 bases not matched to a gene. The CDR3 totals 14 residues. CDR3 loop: CASSLTGKGQPQHF. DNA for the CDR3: TGTGCCAGCAGCTTGACAGGGAAGGGACAGCCCCAGCATTTT.

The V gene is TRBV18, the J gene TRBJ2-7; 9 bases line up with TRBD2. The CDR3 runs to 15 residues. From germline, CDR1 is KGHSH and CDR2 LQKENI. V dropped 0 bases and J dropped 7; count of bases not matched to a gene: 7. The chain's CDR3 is CASSPPRGLAGEQYF. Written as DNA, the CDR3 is TGTGCCAGCTCACCACCGAGGGGACTAGCTGGGGAGCAGTACTTC.

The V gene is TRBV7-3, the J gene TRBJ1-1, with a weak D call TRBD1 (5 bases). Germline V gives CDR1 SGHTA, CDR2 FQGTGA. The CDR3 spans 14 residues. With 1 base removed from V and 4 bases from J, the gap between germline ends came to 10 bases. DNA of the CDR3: TGTGCCAGCAGCTTAATCGGGGGACTCACTGAAGCTTTCTTT. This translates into CASSLIGGLTEAFF. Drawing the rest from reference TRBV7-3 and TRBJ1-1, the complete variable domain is GAGVSQTPSNKVTEKGKYVELRCDPISGHTALYWYRQSLGQGPEFLIYFQGTGAADDSGLPNDRFFAVRPEGSVSTLKIQRTERGDSAVYLCASSLIGGLTEAFFGQGTRLTVV.

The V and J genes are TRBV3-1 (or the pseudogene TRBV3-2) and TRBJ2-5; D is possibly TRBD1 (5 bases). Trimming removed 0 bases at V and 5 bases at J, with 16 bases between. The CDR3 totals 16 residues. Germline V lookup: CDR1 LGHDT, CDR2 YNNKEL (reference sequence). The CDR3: CASSQDGGRASETQYF. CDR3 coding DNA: TGTGCCAGCAGCCAAGATGGTGGCAGGGCATCGGAGACCCAGTACTTC.

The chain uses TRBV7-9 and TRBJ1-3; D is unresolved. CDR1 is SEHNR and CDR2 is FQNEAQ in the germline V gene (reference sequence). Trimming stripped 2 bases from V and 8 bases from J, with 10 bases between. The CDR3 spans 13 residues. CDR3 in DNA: TGTGCCAGCAGCTTAATTTTAGTGGACACCATATATTTT. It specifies CASSLILVDTIYF.

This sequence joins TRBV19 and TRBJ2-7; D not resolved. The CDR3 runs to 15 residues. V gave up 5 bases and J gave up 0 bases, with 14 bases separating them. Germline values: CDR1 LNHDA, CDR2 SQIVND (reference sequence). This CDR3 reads CASSLSLTYSYEQYF. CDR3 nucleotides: TGTGCCAGTAGTTTGAGCCTCACTTACTCCTACGAGCAGTACTTC.

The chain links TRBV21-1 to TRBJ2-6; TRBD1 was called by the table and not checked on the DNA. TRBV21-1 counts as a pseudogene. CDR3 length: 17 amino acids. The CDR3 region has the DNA TGTGCCAGCAGGAGACAGGGATGGTTCTCTGGGGCCAACGTCCTGACTTTC. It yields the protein CASRRQGWFSGANVLTF.

In DNA form, the CDR3 reads TGCGCCAGCAGGAAGGGAGGGACTGAAGCTTTCTTT. Its translation: CASRKGGTEAFF. The gene calls are TRBV5-1 and TRBJ1-1; D not certain. Looked up from germline, CDR1 is SGHRS and CDR2 is YFSETQ. The ends were cut back, 5 bases at V and 5 bases at J, with 10 bases in the middle. The CDR3 extends over 12 amino acids.

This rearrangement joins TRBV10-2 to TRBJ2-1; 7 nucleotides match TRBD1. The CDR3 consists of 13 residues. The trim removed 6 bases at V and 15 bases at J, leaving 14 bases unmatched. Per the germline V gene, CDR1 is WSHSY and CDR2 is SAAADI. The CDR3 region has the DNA TGCGCCAGCAGGGGGGACCGGGACAGCGTATGGTTCTTC. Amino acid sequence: CASRGDRDSVWFF.

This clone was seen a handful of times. The CDR3 is CATGRQGTYEQYF. CDR3 DNA: TGTGCCACCGGCCGACAGGGTACCTACGAGCAGTACTTC. The chain links TRBV10-3 to TRBJ2-7, with 7 nucleotides matching TRBD1. The CDR3 runs 13 residues. Germline CDR1 is ENHRY and CDR2 is SYGVKD. The J segment lost 2 bases and the V segment lost 10 bases, leaving 8 bases of the junction unmatched.

In DNA form, the CDR3 reads TGTGCCAGCAGCACGTCTAGCGGCACCGGGGAGCTGTTTTTT. Translating it yields CASSTSSGTGELFF. The J gene is TRBJ2-2, the V gene TRBV7-2; 7 bases are shared with TRBD2. The CDR3 runs to 14 residues. Germline V gene lookup returns CDR1 SGHTA and CDR2 FQGNSA. V shed 5 bases and J 4 bases; nucleotides not matched to a gene: 4. Based on the CDR3 plus reference TRBV7-2 and TRBJ2-2, the full variable domain is GAGVSQSPSNKVTEKGKDVELRCDPISGHTALYWYRQSLGQGLEFLIYFQGNSAPDKSGLPSDRFSAERTGGSVSTLTIQRTQQEDSAVYLCASSTSSGTGELFFGEGSRLTVL.

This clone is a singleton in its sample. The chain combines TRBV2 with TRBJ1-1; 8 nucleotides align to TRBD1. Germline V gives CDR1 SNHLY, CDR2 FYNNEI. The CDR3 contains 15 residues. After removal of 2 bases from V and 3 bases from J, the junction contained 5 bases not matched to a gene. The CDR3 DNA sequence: TGTGCCAGCAGTGAAAGTGTACAGGGGGACACTGAAGCTTTCTTT. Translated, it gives CASSESVQGDTEAFF.

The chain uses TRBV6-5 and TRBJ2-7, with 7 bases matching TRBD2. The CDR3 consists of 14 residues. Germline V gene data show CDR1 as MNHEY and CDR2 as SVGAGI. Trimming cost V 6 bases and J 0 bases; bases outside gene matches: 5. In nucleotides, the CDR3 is TGTGCCAGCAGGCTAGCGGACTACTCCTACGAGCAGTACTTC. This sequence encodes CASRLADYSYEQYF.